These 11 T cell receptor beta chains were sequenced from one sample in a study of T cell responses to AZD1222 COVID-19 vaccine. Profiled with immunoSEQ multiplex PCR; TCRdb holds only in-frame clones, not every one. Of 50,000 to 60,000 clones listed, about 87% are singletons. The sample was peripheral blood, taken on day 0 of AZD1222 vaccination. All receptors come from an adult in good health.

This chain links TRBV29-1 with TRBJ1-1; no clear D gene. The CDR3 spans 12 residues. Germline CDR1 and CDR2: SQVTM and ANQGSEA. The ends were cut back, 7 bases at V and 4 bases at J, with 13 bases in the middle. CDR3 sequence: CSGIEVGTEAFF. CDR3 coding DNA: TGCAGCGGGATTGAAGTAGGCACTGAAGCTTTCTTT.

The V call is TRBV6-5, the J call TRBJ1-2; the D gene is possibly TRBD1 (6 bases). The V and J ends lost 0 bases and 0 bases respectively, with 11 bases between them. Germline CDR1 and CDR2: MNHEY and SVGAGI. This CDR3 comprises 16 residues. CDR3 sequence (DNA): TGTGCCAGCAGTTACTCGCAGGGGAGGGCTAACTATGGCTACACCTTC. Residues: CASSYSQGRANYGYTF.

The chain is built from TRBV4-1 and TRBJ2-5; 13 nucleotides align to TRBD2. The germline V gene encodes CDR1 MGHRA and CDR2 YSYEKL. Trimming took 0 bases from V and 1 from J; bases not matched to a gene: 2. The CDR3 spans 17 residues. CDR3: CASSQDRTSGSQETQYF. CDR3 sequence (DNA): TGCGCCAGCAGCCAAGATAGGACTAGCGGGAGCCAAGAGACCCAGTACTTC.

The rearrangement joins TRBV13 to TRBJ1-1; TRBD1 agrees at 7 bases. This CDR3 comprises 15 residues. J lost 3 bases, V lost 5 bases, and 9 bases had no gene match. In germline, CDR1 is PRHDT, CDR2 FYEKMQ (reference sequence). The CDR3 reads CASSHEGAVDTEAFF. The DNA for the CDR3 is TGTGCCAGCAGCCACGAGGGGGCGGTGGACACTGAAGCTTTCTTT.

This clone was seen more than once but under ten times. CDR3 residues: CSASLDSLTGEQYF. The DNA for the CDR3 is TGCAGTGCTAGTTTGGACTCTCTAACTGGGGAGCAGTACTTC. The V gene is TRBV20-1, the J gene TRBJ2-7; tentatively, D is TRBD2 (5 bases). The germline V gene has CDR1 DFQATT and CDR2 SNEGSKA (reference sequence). V lost 3 bases and J 7 bases, leaving 19 bases between the germline ends. CDR3 length: 14 amino acids.

The chain joins TRBV19 to TRBJ1-2, with D possibly matching TRBD1 (5 bases). This CDR3 comprises 16 residues. The V and J ends lost 3 bases and 2 bases respectively, with 16 bases between them. Germline V gene data show CDR1 as LNHDA and CDR2 as SQIVND (reference sequence). CDR3 in amino acids: CASSIVGGGGNYGYTF. The CDR3, as DNA: TGTGCCAGTAGTATCGTCGGGGGTGGGGGAAACTATGGCTACACCTTC.

The chain uses TRBV29-1 and TRBJ1-1; 10 bases line up with TRBD1. Trimming cost V 7 bases and J 5 bases; bases outside gene matches: 10. This CDR3 has 14 amino acids. The V gene's germline CDR1 is SQVTM and CDR2 ANQGSEA. The DNA of the CDR3 is TGCAGCGGTAGACAGGGGGCAGTATGGACTGAAGCTTTCTTT. Residues: CSGRQGAVWTEAFF.

The genes are TRBV6-1 and TRBJ2-7; a weak D match, TRBD2 (6 bases). CDR1 and CDR2 from the germline V gene are MNHNS and SASEGT. Trimming left V 2 bases short and J 0 bases short, with 20 bases between. The CDR3 totals 18 residues. Here the CDR3 reads CASSESPIVAGSSYEQYF. The CDR3 DNA sequence: TGTGCCAGCAGTGAATCTCCGATTGTTGCGGGGAGCTCCTACGAGCAGTACTTC.

CDR3 in amino acids: CASSEEETGASSYEQYF. The CDR3, as DNA: TGTGCCAGCAGCGAGGAAGAGACAGGAGCTAGTTCCTACGAGCAGTACTTC. The chain couples TRBV11-3 to TRBJ2-7, with a tentative D call TRBD1 (6 bases). This CDR3 is 17 amino acids long. CDR1 and CDR2 (germline): SGHNT, YENEEA. Deletions cut 5 bases from V and 1 base from J, with 21 bases between.

This clone came up a few times. The rearrangement joins TRBV5-4 to TRBJ1-2; perhaps TRBD1 as D (5 bases). The CDR3 is 15 residues long. Germline CDR1 is SGHNT and CDR2 is YYREEE (reference sequence). Deletions cut 5 bases from V and 3 bases from J, with 17 bases between. DNA for the CDR3: TGTGCCAGCAGGGATGAGAGCAGGGATTACTATGGCTACACCTTC. Translated, it gives CASRDESRDYYGYTF. Filled out from reference TRBV5-4 and TRBJ1-2, the complete variable domain reads ETGVTQSPTHLIKTRGQQVTLRCSSQSGHNTVSWYQQALGQGPQFIFQYYREEENGRGNFPPRFSGLQFPNYSSELNVNALELDDSALYLCASRDESRDYYGYTFGSGTRLTVV.

J is TRBJ1-5 and V is TRBV2; no clear D gene. The germline V gene encodes CDR1 SNHLY and CDR2 FYNNEI. With 3 bases removed from V and 3 bases from J, the gap between germline ends came to 3 bases. The CDR3 consists of 12 residues. The CDR3 region is CASSEDNQPQHF. DNA of the CDR3: TGTGCCAGCAGTGAGGACAATCAGCCCCAGCATTTT.